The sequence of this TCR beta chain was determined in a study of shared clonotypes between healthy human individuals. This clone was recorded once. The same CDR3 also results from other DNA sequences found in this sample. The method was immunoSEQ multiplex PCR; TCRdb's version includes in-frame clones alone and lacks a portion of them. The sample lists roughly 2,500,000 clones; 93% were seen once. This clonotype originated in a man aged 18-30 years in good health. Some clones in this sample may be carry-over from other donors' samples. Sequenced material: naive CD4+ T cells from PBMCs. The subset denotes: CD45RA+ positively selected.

The CDR3 loop is CASSLAGSYEQYF. In nucleotides, the CDR3 is TGCGCCAGCAGCTTGGCCGGGTCCTACGAGCAGTACTTC. This sequence joins TRBV5-1 and TRBJ2-7; D is ambiguous. CDR1 and CDR2 from the germline V gene are SGHRS and YFSETQ. There are 13 residues in the CDR3. Trimming removed 0 bases from V and 1 base from J, with 5 bases in between.